This is a list of T cell receptor beta chains from one sample in a study of cytomegalovirus exposure and HLA in healthy donors. Profiling relied on immunoSEQ multiplex PCR, and the TCRdb table lists in-frame clones only, not all of them. The sample lists some 130,000 clones, 60% to 85% occurring once. The material sequenced was PBMCs. The receptor source for this set is a man between 18 and 35 years old in good health and CMV-seronegative. CDR3s include the opening cysteine and the closing phenylalanine or tryptophan. The D gene is left open where the match is weak. Where a row states a size, it is once, few, many or the class of an expanded clone; other rows omit it.

>TRBJ2-7|12|.|TRBD1|TRBV30
TGTGCCTGGCGAACAGGGGCCTACGAGCAGTACTTC
CAWRTGAYEQYF
>TRBJ1-1|15|.|TRBD1|TRBV5-1
TGCGCCAGCAGCTTGGGGGGGACAGACAACACTGAAGCTTTCTTT
CASSLGGTDNTEAFF
>TRBJ1-4|16|.|TRBD1|TRBV14
TGTGCCAGCAGCCATGACGGACAGGGGGCATCAGGAAAACTGTTTTTT
CASSHDGQGASGKLFF
>TRBJ1-4|13|.|.|TRBV7-2
TGTGCCAGCAGCCGGGGAGATAATGAAAAACTGTTTTTT
CASSRGDNEKLFF
>TRBJ2-5|15|.|TRBD2|TRBV6-5
TGTGCCAGCAGATCGGGACGGGGGGTCGGCGAGACCCAGTACTTC
CASRSGRGVGETQYF
>TRBJ1-1|13|.|.|TRBV18
TGTGCCAGCTCACCGGACAGTTCCACTGAAGCTTTCTTT
CASSPDSSTEAFF
>TRBJ1-5|15|.|.|TRBV7-2
TGTGCCAGCAGCTTAGCGTTACAGTTTAATCAGCCCCAGCATTTT
CASSLALQFNQPQHF
>TRBJ1-2|17|.|TRBD1|TRBV30
TGTGCCTGGAGTAGAGGACAGGGCGAGGAAGCTAACTATGGCTACACCTTC
CAWSRGQGEEANYGYTF
>TRBJ1-2|15|.|.|TRBV9
TGTGCCAGCACAGTTGGATTGTTAGACTGGAGGGGCTACACCTTC
CASTVGLLDWRGYTF
>TRBJ1-1|16|.|TRBD1|TRBV7-2
TGTGCCAGCAGCAAGTACCGGGACAGGATGAACACTGAAGCTTTCTTT
CASSKYRDRMNTEAFF
>TRBJ2-7|12|.|.|TRBV6-1
TGTGCCAGCGTCGAGAGCTCCTACGAGCAGTACTTC
CASVESSYEQYF
>TRBJ1-5|14|.|TRBD1|TRBV19
TGTGCCAGTAGGGGGACAGGGAGCAATCAGCCCCAGCATTTT
CASRGTGSNQPQHF
>TRBJ2-1|15|.|.|TRBV5-6
TGTGCCAGCAGAAAACGGGACAAACCCTACAATGAGCAGTTCTTC
CASRKRDKPYNEQFF
>TRBJ1-2|16|.|.|TRBV4-2
TGTGCCAGCAGCCAAGAAGAGGCCCAGGGTCGGTATGGCTACACCTTC
CASSQEEAQGRYGYTF
>TRBJ2-5|16|.|TRBD1|TRBV11-2
TGTGCCAGCAGCTTAGTAGGGGCAGGGGGCGGAGAGACCCAGTACTTC
CASSLVGAGGGETQYF
>TRBJ2-3|16|.|TRBD2|TRBV19
TGTGCCAGTAGTGCGCTTGGCGGGGGGATGACAGATACGCAGTATTTT
CASSALGGGMTDTQYF
>TRBJ2-1|12|.|.|TRBV5-5
TGTGCCAGCAGGACATATTACAATGAGCAGTTCTTC
CASRTYYNEQFF
>TRBJ2-7|14|once|.|TRBV5-8
TGTACCAGCAAGTCGGGGAACACCGCCTACGAGCAGTACTTC
CTSKSGNTAYEQYF
>TRBJ1-6|12|.|.|TRBV6-6
TGTGCCAGCAGACGGGACACGTCACCCCTCCACTTT
CASRRDTSPLHF
>TRBJ1-2|14|.|TRBD1|TRBV7-9
TGTGCCAGCAGCTTAATGGGACAGGGGTATGGCTACACCTTC
CASSLMGQGYGYTF
>TRBJ1-1|12|few|.|TRBV6-5
TGTGCCAGCAGAATAAGCAGGGGAGTAGCTTTCTTT
CASRISRGVAFF